This T cell receptor (beta chain) was obtained from a study of blood T cell repertoires in COVID-19. At the level of the study: From the United States, Italy and Spain came samples of acute and convalescent COVID-19. In each case, the material was cDNA or gDNA derived from T cells, B-cell-depleted T cells, or PBMCs.

The method was immunoSEQ multiplex PCR; TCRdb's version includes in-frame clones alone and lacks a portion of them. Of a few hundred thousand clones detected, 80% to 90% appear once; the ten largest clones hold 1%. This CDR3 spans 13 amino acids. Germline V gives CDR1 MGHDK, CDR2 SYGVNS. Trimming removed 6 bases from V and 8 bases from J, with 13 bases in between. Cohort 3 recovered donors had two negative PCRs, clearance, or symptom resolution. This receptor was obtained from a man younger than 35 who had recovered from COVID-19. The V call is TRBV25-1, the J call TRBJ1-4, with D tentatively TRBD1 (6 bases). Sequencing input: PBMCs or T cells enriched from blood (not recorded which). The CDR3 loop is CASRAGVREKLFF. DNA of the CDR3: TGTGCCAGCAGGGCAGGGGTTAGAGAAAAACTGTTTTTT.